This T cell receptor beta chain was sequenced during a study of control samples from healthy donors and cancer patients. From germline, CDR1 is SQVTM and CDR2 ANQGSEA. The CDR3 is 15 residues long. V shed 0 bases and J shed 3 bases, with 13 bases lying between them. TCRdb keeps only in-frame clones here, not all; method: immunoSEQ multiplex PCR. The data show about 69,000 clones, with over 85% seen just once and around a fifth held by the top ten. Material for sequencing was PBMCs. The TCR originated in a man in his sixties with lung cancer. V and J are TRBV29-1 and TRBJ2-3; a possible D gene is TRBD2 (6 bases). In DNA form, the CDR3 reads TGCAGCGTTGAAGATCGTGAGGGGAGGACAGATACGCAGTATTTT. This codes for CSVEDREGRTDTQYF.